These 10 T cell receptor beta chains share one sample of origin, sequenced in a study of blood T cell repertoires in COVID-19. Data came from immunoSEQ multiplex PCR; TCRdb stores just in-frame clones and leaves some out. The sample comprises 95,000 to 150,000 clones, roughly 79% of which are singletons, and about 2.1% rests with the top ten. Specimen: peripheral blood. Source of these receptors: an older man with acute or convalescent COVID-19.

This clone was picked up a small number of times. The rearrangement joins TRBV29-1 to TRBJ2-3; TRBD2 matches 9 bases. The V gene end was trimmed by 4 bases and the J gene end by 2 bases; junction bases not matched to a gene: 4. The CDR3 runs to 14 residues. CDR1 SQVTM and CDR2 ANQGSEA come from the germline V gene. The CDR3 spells CSVVLAGATDTQYF. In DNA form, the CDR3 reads TGCAGCGTTGTCTTAGCGGGGGCCACAGATACGCAGTATTTT.

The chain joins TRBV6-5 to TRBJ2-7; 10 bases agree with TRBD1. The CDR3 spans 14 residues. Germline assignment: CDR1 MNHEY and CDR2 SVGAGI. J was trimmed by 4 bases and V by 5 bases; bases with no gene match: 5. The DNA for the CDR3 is TGTGCCAGCAGTCCCGGGACAGGGGTGTACGAGCAGTACTTC. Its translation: CASSPGTGVYEQYF.

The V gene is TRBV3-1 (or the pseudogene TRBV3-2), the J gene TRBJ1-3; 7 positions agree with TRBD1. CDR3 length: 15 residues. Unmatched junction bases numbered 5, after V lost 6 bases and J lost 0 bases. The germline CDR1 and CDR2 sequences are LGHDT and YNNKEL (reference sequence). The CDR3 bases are TGTGCCAGCAGGAAACAGGGGAGCTCTGGAAACACCATATATTTT. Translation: CASRKQGSSGNTIYF.

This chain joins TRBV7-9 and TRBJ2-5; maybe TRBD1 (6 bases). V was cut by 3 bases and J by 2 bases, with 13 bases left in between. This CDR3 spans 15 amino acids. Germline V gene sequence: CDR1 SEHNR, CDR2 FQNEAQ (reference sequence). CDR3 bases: TGTGCCAGCAGCTTTCTCCTCGGACAGCAAGAGACCCAGTACTTC. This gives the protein CASSFLLGQQETQYF. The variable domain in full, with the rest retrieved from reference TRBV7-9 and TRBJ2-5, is DTGVSQNPRHKITKRGQNVTFRCDPISEHNRLYWYRQTLGQGPEFLTYFQNEAQLEKSRLLSDRFSAERPKGSFSTLEIQRTEQGDSAMYLCASSFLLGQQETQYFGPGTRLLVL.

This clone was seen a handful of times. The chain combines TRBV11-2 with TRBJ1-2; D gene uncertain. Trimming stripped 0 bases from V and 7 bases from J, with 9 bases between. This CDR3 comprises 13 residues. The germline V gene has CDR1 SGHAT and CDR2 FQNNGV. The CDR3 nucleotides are TGTGCCAGCAGCTTAGATCGGGGAACTGGCTACACCTTC. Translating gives CASSLDRGTGYTF. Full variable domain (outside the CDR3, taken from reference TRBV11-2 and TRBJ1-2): EAGVAQSPRYKIIEKRQSVAFWCNPISGHATLYWYQQILGQGPKLLIQFQNNGVVDDSQLPKDRFSAERLKGVDSTLKIQPAKLEDSAVYLCASSLDRGTGYTFGSGTRLTVV.

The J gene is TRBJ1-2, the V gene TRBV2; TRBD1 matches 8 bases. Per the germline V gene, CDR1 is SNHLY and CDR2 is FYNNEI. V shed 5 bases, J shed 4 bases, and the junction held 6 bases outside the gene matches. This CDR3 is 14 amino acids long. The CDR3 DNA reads TGTGCCAGCAGTATAAGGACAGGGACCTATGGCTACACCTTC. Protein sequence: CASSIRTGTYGYTF. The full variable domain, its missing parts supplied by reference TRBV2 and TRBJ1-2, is EPEVTQTPSHQVTQMGQEVILRCVPISNHLYFYWYRQILGQKVEFLVSFYNNEISEKSEIFDDQFSVERPDGSNFTLKIRSTKLEDSAMYFCASSIRTGTYGYTFGSGTRLTVV.

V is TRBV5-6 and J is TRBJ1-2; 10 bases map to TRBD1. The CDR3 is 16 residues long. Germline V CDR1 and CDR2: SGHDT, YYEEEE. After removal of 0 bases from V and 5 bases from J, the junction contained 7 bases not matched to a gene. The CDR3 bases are TGTGCCAGCAGCTTGGTTGCGACAGGGGGCTTATATGGCTACACCTTC. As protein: CASSLVATGGLYGYTF.

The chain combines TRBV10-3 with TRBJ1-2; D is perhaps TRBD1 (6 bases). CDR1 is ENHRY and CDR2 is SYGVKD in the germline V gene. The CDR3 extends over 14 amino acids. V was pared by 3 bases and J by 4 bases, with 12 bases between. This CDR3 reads CAISEDRFTYGYTF. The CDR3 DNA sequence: TGTGCCATCAGTGAAGACAGGTTCACCTATGGCTACACCTTC.

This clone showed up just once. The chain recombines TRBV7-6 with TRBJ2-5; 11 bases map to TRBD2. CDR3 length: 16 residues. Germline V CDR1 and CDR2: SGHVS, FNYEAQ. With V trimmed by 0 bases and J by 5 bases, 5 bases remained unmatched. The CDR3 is CASSLAGLAARETQYF. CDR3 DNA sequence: TGTGCCAGCAGCTTAGCGGGACTAGCGGCCCGGGAGACCCAGTACTTC.

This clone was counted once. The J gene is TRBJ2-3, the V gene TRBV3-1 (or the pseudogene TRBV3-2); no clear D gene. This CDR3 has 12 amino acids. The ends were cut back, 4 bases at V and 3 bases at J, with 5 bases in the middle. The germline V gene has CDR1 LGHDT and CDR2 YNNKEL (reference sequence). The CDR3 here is CASSPGTDTQYF. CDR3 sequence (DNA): TGTGCCAGCAGCCCCGGGACAGATACGCAGTATTTT.